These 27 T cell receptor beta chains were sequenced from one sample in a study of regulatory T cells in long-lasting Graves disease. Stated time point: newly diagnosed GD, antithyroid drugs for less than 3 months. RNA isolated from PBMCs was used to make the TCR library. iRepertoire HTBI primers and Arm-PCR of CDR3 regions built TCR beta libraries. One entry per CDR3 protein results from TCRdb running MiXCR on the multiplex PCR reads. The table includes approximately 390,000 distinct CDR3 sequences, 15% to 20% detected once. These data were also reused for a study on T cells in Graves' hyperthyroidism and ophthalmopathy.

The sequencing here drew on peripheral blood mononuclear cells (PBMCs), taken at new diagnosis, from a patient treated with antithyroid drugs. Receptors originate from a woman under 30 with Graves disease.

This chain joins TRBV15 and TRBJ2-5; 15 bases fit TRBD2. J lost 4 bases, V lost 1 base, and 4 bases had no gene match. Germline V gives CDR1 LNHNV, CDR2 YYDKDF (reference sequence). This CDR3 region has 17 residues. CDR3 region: CATSRGTSGGAAETQYF. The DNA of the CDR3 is TGTGCCACCAGCAGAGGGACTAGCGGGGGGGCCGCAGAGACCCAGTACTTC.

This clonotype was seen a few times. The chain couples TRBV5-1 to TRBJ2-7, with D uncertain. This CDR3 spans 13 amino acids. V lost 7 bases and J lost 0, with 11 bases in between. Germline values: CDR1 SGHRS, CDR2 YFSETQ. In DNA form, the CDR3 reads TGCGCCAGCCGATCGGGTTCCTCCTACGAGCAGTACTTC. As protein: CASRSGSSYEQYF.

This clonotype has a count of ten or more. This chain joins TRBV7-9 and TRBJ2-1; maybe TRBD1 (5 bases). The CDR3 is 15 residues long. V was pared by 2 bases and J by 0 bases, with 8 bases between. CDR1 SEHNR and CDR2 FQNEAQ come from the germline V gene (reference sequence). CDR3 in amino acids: CASSLTQGSYNEQFF. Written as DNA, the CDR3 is TGTGCCAGCAGCTTAACTCAGGGCTCCTACAATGAGCAGTTCTTC.

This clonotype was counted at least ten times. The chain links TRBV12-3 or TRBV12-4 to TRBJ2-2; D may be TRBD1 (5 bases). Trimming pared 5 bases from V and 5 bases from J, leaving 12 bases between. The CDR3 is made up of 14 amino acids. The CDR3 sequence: CASSPRTLTGELFF. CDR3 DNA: TGTGCCAGCAGTCCCCGGACATTGACCGGGGAGCTGTTTTTT.

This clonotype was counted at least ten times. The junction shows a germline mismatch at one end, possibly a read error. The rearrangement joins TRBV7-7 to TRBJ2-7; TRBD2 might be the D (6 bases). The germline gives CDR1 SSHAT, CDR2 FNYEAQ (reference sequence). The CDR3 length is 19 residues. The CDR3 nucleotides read TGTGCTAGCAGCTTCGGCGGGGCAGGGCGCGGGTTACAGTCCTACGAGCAGTACTTC. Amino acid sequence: CASSFGGAGRGLQSYEQYF. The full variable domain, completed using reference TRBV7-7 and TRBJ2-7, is GAGVSQSPRYKVTKRGQDVTLRCDPISSHATLYWYQQALGQGPEFLTYFNYEAQPDKSGLPSDRFSAERPEGSISTLTIQRTEQRDSAMYRCASSFGGAGRGLQSYEQYFGPGTRLTVT.

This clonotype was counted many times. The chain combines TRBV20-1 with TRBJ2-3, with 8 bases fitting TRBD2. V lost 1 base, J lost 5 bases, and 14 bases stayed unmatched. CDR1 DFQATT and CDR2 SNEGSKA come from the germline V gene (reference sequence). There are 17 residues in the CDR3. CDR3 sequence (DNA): TGCAGTGCTAGAGCCCCGGCAGGTAGCGGGATAGAAGATACGCAGTATTTT. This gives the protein CSARAPAGSGIEDTQYF.

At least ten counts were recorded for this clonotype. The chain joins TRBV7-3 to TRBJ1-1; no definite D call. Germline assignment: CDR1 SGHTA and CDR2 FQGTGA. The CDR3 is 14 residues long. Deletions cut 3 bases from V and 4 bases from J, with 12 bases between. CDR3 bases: TGTGCCAGCAGCTTGGAGGGCTGGGGCACTGAAGCTTTCTTT. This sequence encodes CASSLEGWGTEAFF.

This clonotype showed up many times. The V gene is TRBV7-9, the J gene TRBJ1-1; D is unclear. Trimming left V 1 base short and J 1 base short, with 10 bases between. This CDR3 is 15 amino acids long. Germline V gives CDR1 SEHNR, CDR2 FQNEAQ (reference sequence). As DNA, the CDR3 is TGTGCCAGCAGCTTAGATGGGCAGCCGAACACTGAAGCTTTCTTT. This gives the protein CASSLDGQPNTEAFF. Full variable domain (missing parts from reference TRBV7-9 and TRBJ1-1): DTGVSQNPRHKITKRGQNVTFRCDPISEHNRLYWYRQTLGQGPEFLTYFQNEAQLEKSRLLSDRFSAERPKGSFSTLEIQRTEQGDSAMYLCASSLDGQPNTEAFFGQGTRLTVV.

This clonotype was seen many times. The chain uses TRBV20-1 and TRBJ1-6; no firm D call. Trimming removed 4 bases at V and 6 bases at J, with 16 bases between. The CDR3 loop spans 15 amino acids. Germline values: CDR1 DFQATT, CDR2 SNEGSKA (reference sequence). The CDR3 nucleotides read TGCAGTGCTAAACCTGGCTCCGGACGTAATTCACCCCTCCACTTT. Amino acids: CSAKPGSGRNSPLHF.

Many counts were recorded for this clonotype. CDR3 amino acids: CASSPNYGYTF. CDR3 coding DNA: TGTGCCAGCAGTCCTAACTATGGCTACACCTTC. V and J are TRBV12-3 or TRBV12-4 and TRBJ1-2, with unresolved D. Trimming removed 5 bases at V and 0 bases at J, with 1 base between. The CDR3 has 11 residues.

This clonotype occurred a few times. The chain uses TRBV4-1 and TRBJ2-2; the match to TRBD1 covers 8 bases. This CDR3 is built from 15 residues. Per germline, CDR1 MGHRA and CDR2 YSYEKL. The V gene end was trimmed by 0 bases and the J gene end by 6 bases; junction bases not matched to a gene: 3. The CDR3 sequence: CASSQDPQGAGELFF. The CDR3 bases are TGCGCCAGCAGCCAAGATCCACAGGGGGCCGGGGAGCTGTTTTTT.

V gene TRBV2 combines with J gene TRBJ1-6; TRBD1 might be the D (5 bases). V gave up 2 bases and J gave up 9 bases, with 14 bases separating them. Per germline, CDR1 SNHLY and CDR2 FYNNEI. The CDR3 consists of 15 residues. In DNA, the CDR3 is TGTGCCAGCAGTGAAACCGGGACGGGAATTTCACCCCTCCACTTT. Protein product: CASSETGTGISPLHF.

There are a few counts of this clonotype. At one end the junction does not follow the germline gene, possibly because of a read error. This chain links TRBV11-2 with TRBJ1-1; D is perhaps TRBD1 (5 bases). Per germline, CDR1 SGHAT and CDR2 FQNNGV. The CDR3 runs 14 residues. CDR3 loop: CASSLGRTNTGAFF. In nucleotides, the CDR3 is TGTGCCAGCAGCTTGGGACGGACGAACACTGGAGCTTTCTTT.

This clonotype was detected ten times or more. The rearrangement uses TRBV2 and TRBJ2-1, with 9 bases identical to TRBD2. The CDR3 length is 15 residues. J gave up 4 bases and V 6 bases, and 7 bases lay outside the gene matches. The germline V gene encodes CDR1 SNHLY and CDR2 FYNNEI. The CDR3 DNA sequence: TGTGCCAGCAGGTTTAGCGGGGGAGAGTACAATGAGCAGTTCTTC. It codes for CASRFSGGEYNEQFF. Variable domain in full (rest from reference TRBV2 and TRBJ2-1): EPEVTQTPSHQVTQMGQEVILRCVPISNHLYFYWYRQILGQKVEFLVSFYNNEISEKSEIFDDQFSVERPDGSNFTLKIRSTKLEDSAMYFCASRFSGGEYNEQFFGPGTRLTVL.

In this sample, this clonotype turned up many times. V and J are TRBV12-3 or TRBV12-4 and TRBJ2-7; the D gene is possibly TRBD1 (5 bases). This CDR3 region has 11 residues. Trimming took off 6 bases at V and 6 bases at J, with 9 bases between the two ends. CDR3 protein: CASSRVGEQYF. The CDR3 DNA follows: TGTGCCAGCAGCAGGGTTGGCGAGCAGTACTTC.

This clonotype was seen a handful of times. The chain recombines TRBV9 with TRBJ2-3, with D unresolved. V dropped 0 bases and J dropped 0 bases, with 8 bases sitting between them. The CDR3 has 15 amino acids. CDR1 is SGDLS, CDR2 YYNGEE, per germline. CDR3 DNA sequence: TGTGCCAGCAGCGTAGTACCCGGAAGCACAGATACGCAGTATTTT. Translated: CASSVVPGSTDTQYF.

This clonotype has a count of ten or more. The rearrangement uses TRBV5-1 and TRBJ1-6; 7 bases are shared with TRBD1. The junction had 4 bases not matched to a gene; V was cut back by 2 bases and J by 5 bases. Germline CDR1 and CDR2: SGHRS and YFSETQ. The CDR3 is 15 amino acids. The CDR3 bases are TGCGCCAGCAGCTTTTCCGGGACAGATAATTCACCCCTCCACTTT. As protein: CASSFSGTDNSPLHF.

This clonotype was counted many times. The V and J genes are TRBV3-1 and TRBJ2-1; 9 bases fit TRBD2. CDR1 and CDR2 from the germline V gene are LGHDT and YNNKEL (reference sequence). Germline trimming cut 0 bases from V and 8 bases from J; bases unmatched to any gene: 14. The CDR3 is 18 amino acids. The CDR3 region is CASSQDLAAGGLRDEQFF. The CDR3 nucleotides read TGTGCCAGCAGCCAAGATCTGGCAGCGGGGGGCCTTAGGGATGAGCAGTTCTTC.

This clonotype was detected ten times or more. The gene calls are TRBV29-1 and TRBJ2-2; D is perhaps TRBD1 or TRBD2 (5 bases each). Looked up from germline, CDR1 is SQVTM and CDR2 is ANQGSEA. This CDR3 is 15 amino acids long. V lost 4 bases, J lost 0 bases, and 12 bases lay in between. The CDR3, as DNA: TGCAGCGTTGCTGGGGACGTGGCGAACACCGGGGAGCTGTTTTTT. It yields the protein CSVAGDVANTGELFF.

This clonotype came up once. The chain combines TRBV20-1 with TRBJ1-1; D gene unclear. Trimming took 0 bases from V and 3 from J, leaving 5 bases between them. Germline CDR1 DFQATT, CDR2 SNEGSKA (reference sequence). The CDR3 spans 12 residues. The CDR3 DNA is TGCAGTGCTAGAGATTTTGACACTGAAGCTTTCTTT. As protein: CSARDFDTEAFF.

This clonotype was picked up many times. Here the CDR3 DNA reads TGCAGTGCTAGCCCCGGGCGAGACTACAATGAGCAGTTCTTC. This encodes CSASPGRDYNEQFF. This chain connects TRBV20-1 to TRBJ2-1, with D hard to call. The V gene lost 3 bases and the J gene lost 3 bases, with 12 bases spanning the gap. The germline V gene encodes CDR1 DFQATT and CDR2 SNEGSKA (reference sequence). This CDR3 comprises 14 residues.

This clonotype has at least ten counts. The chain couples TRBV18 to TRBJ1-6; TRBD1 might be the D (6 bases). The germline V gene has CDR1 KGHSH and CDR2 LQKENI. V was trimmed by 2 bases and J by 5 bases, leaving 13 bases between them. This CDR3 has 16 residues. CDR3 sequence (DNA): TGTGCCAGCTCACCAAGGACAGTCGACAATAATTCACCCCTCCACTTT. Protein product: CASSPRTVDNNSPLHF. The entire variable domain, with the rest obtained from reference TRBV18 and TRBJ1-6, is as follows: NAGVMQNPRHLVRRRGQEARLRCSPMKGHSHVYWYRQLPEEGLKFMVYLQKENIIDESGMPKERFSAEFPKEGPSILRIQQVVRGDSAAYFCASSPRTVDNNSPLHFGNGTRLTVT.

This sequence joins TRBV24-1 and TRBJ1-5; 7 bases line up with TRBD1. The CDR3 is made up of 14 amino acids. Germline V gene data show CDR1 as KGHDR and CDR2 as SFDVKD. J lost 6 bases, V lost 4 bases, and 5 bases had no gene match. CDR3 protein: CATSDAGGGQPQHF. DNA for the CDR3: TGTGCCACCAGTGACGCAGGGGGGGGTCAGCCCCAGCATTTT.

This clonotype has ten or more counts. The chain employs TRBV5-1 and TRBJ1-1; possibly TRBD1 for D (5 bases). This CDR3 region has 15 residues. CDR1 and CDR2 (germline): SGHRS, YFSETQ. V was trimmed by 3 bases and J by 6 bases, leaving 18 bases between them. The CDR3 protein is CASSWASGAMAEAFF. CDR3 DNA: TGCGCCAGCAGCTGGGCTTCTGGGGCGATGGCTGAAGCTTTCTTT.

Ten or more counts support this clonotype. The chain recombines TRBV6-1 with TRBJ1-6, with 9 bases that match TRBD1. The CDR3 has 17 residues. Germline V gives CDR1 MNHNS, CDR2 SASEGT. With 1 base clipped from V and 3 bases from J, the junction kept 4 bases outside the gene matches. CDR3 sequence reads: CASSEVDRGSYNSPLHF. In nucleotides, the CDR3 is TGTGCCAGCAGTGAAGTGGACAGGGGCAGCTATAATTCACCCCTCCACTTT.

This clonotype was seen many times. This CDR3 is CASNLRAGLLYNEQFF. CDR3 in DNA: TGTGCCAGCAACCTCCGAGCGGGCCTCTTATACAATGAGCAGTTCTTC. The rearrangement links TRBV27 to TRBJ2-1; TRBD2 is a possible D gene (6 bases). Germline loops: CDR1 MNHEY, CDR2 SMNVEV (reference sequence). The CDR3 is 16 amino acids. V dropped 7 bases and J dropped 4 bases, with 20 bases sitting between them.

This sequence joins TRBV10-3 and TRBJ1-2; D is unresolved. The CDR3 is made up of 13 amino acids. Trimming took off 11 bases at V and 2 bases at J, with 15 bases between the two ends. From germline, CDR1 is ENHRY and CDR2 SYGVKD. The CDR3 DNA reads TGTGCCTCCGAGGAAGAATTCAACTATGGCTACACCTTC. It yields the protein CASEEEFNYGYTF.